This T cell receptor (beta chain) was sequenced for a study of T cells in Graves' hyperthyroidism and ophthalmopathy. This clonotype was counted ten times or more. The antigen is undetermined. Amplified regions were TCR beta CDR3 sequences from RNA transcripts. The TCR CDR3 first-round RT-PCR relied on the HTBI primer set. MiXCR was run by TCRdb on the multiplex PCR reads, yielding one entry per CDR3 protein. The sample shows around 620,000 distinct CDR3 sequences, 16% of them seen only once. Whole-study findings and limits: In blood, most of the thyroid clonotypes expanded above 0.001 were also present.

The CDR3 is 13 amino acids. CDR1 is ENHRY and CDR2 is SYGVKD in the germline V gene. Trimming took 10 bases from V and 6 from J, leaving 19 bases between them. J is TRBJ2-7 and V is TRBV10-3, with TRBD2 as a possible D gene (6 bases). The receptor comes from a woman aged 25 to 39 with Graves' hyperthyroidism. Sequencing input: blood. The CDR3 loop is CATLGGRFGEQYF. The DNA for the CDR3 is TGTGCCACCCTTGGGGGGAGGTTCGGCGAGCAGTACTTC.